This T cell receptor (beta chain) was identified during a study of regulatory T cells in long-lasting Graves disease. Time point denoted: persistent/refractory GD, antithyroid drugs over 5 years with positive TRAb. Generation of the TCR library employed RNA extracted from PBMCs. There are 14 residues in the CDR3. Trimming stripped 4 bases from V and 4 bases from J, with 13 bases between. Libraries of TCR beta came from iRepertoire HTBI primers plus Arm-PCR of CDR3 regions. Each CDR3 protein is one row after TCRdb ran MiXCR on the multiplex PCR reads. The sample shows 400,000 to 500,000 distinct CDR3 sequences, roughly a fifth of them seen only once.

This material consisted of peripheral blood mononuclear cells (PBMCs), taken when the disease was refractory, from a patient treated with antithyroid drugs. The sequence derives from a female donor with Graves disease. The chain carries TRBV12-3 or TRBV12-4 and TRBJ1-1; maybe TRBD1 (6 bases). The CDR3 loop is CASSSTGGATEAFF. Here the CDR3 DNA reads TGTGCCAGCAGTTCGACGGGGGGGGCCACTGAAGCTTTCTTT.